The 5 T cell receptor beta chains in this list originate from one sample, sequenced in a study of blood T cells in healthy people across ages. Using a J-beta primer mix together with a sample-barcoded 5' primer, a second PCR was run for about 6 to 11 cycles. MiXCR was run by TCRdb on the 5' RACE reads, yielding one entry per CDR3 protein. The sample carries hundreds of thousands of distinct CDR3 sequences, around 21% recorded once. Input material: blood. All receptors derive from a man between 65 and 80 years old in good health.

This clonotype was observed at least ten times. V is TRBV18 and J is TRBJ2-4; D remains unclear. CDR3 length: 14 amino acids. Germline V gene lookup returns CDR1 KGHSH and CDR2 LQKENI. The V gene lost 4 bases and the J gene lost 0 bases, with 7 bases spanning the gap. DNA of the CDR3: TGTGCCAGCTCACTCCCCGGAGCCAAAAACATTCAGTACTTC. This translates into CASSLPGAKNIQYF. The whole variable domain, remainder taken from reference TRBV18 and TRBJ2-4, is NAGVMQNPRHLVRRRGQEARLRCSPMKGHSHVYWYRQLPEEGLKFMVYLQKENIIDESGMPKERFSAEFPKEGPSILRIQQVVRGDSAAYFCASSLPGAKNIQYFGAGTRLSVL.

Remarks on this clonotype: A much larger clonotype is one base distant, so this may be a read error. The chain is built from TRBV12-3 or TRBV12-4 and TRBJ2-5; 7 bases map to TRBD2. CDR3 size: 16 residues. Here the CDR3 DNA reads TGTGCCGGCAGTCCCCCCGGGACTATCCTCCAAGAGACCCAGTACTTC. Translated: CAGSPPGTILQETQYF.

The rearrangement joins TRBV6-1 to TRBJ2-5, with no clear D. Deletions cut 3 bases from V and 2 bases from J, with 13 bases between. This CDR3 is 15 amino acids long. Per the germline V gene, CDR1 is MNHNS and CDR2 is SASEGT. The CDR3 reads CASSDTVQRQETQYF. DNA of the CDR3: TGTGCCAGCAGTGATACCGTGCAGAGACAAGAGACCCAGTACTTC.

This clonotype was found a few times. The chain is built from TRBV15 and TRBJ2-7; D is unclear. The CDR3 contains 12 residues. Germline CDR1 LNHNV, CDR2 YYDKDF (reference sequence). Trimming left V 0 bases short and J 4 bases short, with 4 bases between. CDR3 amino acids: CATSRDQYEQYF. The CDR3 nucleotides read TGTGCCACCAGCAGAGATCAATACGAGCAGTACTTC.

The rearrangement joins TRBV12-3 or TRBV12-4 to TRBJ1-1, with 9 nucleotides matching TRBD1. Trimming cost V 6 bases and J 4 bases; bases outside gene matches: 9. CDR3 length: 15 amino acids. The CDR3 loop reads CASSLLAGQGTEAFF. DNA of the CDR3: TGTGCCAGCAGCCTTTTGGCGGGACAGGGCACTGAAGCTTTCTTT.